These 5 T cell receptor beta chains originate from one sample sequenced in a study of neurological immune-mediated disorders. TCRdb independently ran MiXCR on the 5' RACE reads; one entry per CDR3 protein. The sample lists over 45,000 distinct CDR3 sequences, 25% occurring once. Sequenced: PBMCs. These receptors were taken from an older woman in good health.

In its sample, this clonotype was seen once. The chain employs TRBV4-3 and TRBJ2-2; a possible D gene is TRBD2 (6 bases). CDR1 and CDR2 (germline): LGHNA, YSLEER. Trimming pared 0 bases from V and 6 bases from J, leaving 8 bases between. The CDR3 spans 14 residues. DNA of the CDR3: TGCGCCAGCAGCCAAGACGGAGGGGCCGGGGAGCTGTTTTTT. This gives the protein CASSQDGGAGELFF.

This clonotype appeared many times. V is TRBV5-1 and J is TRBJ2-4, with 7 nucleotides matching TRBD1. J was trimmed by 6 bases and V by 0 bases; bases with no gene match: 12. The CDR3 has 17 amino acids. Germline loops: CDR1 SGHRS, CDR2 YFSETQ. The CDR3 protein is CASSLGTGALQVNIQYF. DNA of the CDR3: TGCGCCAGCAGCTTGGGAACAGGGGCCCTCCAAGTAAACATTCAGTACTTC.

V usage is TRBV27 and J usage is TRBJ2-5, with 11 bases aligning to TRBD2. Trimming removed 6 bases from V and 1 base from J; junction bases left unmatched: 1. This CDR3 is 14 amino acids long. CDR1 is MNHEY and CDR2 is SMNVEV in the germline V gene (reference sequence). CDR3 amino acids: CASRGLAAQETQYF. DNA of the CDR3: TGTGCCAGCAGGGGACTAGCGGCCCAAGAGACCCAGTACTTC.

The V and J genes are TRBV29-1 and TRBJ1-6; D remains unclear. Germline lookup yields CDR1 SQVTM and CDR2 ANQGSEA. V was trimmed by 5 bases and J by 10 bases, leaving 15 bases between them. The CDR3 runs 13 residues. The DNA for the CDR3 is TGCAGCGTTTTGGACCGCGAACCGTCACCCCTCCACTTT. Its translation: CSVLDREPSPLHF.

A word on this clonotype: The junction departs from germline at one end; a sequencing error may be responsible. This chain connects TRBV5-1 to TRBJ2-7; D is possibly TRBD1 or TRBD2 (5 bases each). Per the germline V gene, CDR1 is SGHRS and CDR2 is YFSETQ. The CDR3 is made up of 15 amino acids. CDR3 in amino acids: CASSFWGGQSYEQYF. Written as DNA, the CDR3 is TGCGCCAGTAGCTTTTGGGGCGGGCAGTCCTACGAGCAGTACTTC.